The following is a T cell receptor beta chain sequence with its context. This specimen comes from a study of T cell responses to AZD1222 COVID-19 vaccine. Germline V gives CDR1 SGHTA, CDR2 FQGNSA. The CDR3 spans 15 residues. The V gene end was trimmed by 2 bases and the J gene end by 5 bases; junction bases not matched to a gene: 5. Sequencing was performed with immunoSEQ multiplex PCR; in TCRdb, only in-frame clones are kept and a portion is missing. The repertoire consists of about 140,000 clones, with approximately 90% occurring once and the leading ten covering about 3%. The sample in question was peripheral blood, obtained on day 0 of AZD1222 vaccination. The rearrangement uses TRBV7-2 and TRBJ2-1, with 8 bases fitting TRBD2. This receptor was identified in an adult in good health. CDR3 DNA: TGTGCCAGCAGCTTAAGCGGGGGAGTCCACAATGAGCAGTTCTTC. Its translation: CASSLSGGVHNEQFF.